Below are 14 T cell receptor beta chains sequenced from a single sample in a study of blood T cells in healthy people across ages (dated by TCRdb to 2014 to 2015). The library was made by 5' RACE. TCRdb names Illumina HiSeq 2500 as the instrument used. A second roughly 6 to 11 cycle PCR used a sample-barcoded 5' primer and a J-beta primer mix. TCRdb reprocessing: public reads trimmed at Q25 with fastp, clones called with MiXCR, in-frame beta chains kept. Each record represents a unique CDR3 protein, reported with the most common genes and DNA among its rows. This sample is represented by around 1,000,000 distinct CDR3 sequences; about 25% of them were singletons. The ten largest make up 0.65% to 0.75% of the sample. The data were also submitted as part of a second study, on T cells of mothers and their children.

Input material: blood. The receptor set was obtained from a girl aged 2 to 10 in good health.

The rearrangement joins TRBV20-1 to TRBJ2-5, with a possible D match to TRBD2 (6 bases). The germline V and J ends were trimmed by 6 bases and 5 bases, with 10 bases remaining between them. The CDR3 covers 11 residues. CDR1 and CDR2 (germline): DFQATT, SNEGSKA (reference sequence). In nucleotides, the CDR3 is TGCAGTGCCGCCCGGGGGGAGACCCAGTACTTC. This translates into CSAARGETQYF.

This clonotype came up a few times. The chain combines TRBV12-3 or TRBV12-4 with TRBJ2-1; TRBD2 might be the D (6 bases). The CDR3 consists of 13 residues. The ends were cut back, 7 bases at V and 5 bases at J, with 12 bases in the middle. The CDR3 sequence is CASTFGGNNEQFF. The CDR3 DNA reads TGTGCCAGCACCTTCGGAGGGAACAATGAGCAGTTCTTC.

The sample holds a few counts of this clonotype. The rearrangement links TRBV20-1 to TRBJ2-5; no firm D call. The DNA end lines up better with TRBJ2-1; the J call may be wrong. CDR1 is DFQATT and CDR2 is SNEGSKA in the germline V gene (reference sequence). The CDR3 extends over 14 amino acids. The CDR3 region has the DNA TGCAGTGCTAGAGGGCTACTGACCTACAATGAGCAGTTCTTC. This translates into CSARGLLTYNEQFF.

The chain uses TRBV5-1 and TRBJ2-7, with D perhaps TRBD2 (6 bases). Germline-derived CDR1 and CDR2 are SGHRS and YFSETQ. The V and J ends lost 1 base and 4 bases respectively, with 21 bases between them. The CDR3 has 17 residues. The DNA of the CDR3 is TGCGCCAGCAGCTTGCCGTCCCAGCCCGGGGGACTGTACGAGCAGTACTTC. It codes for CASSLPSQPGGLYEQYF.

This clonotype has just a few counts. The chain uses TRBV6-1 and TRBJ2-5, with a possible D match to TRBD1 (5 bases). The CDR3 loop spans 17 amino acids. Germline V gene lookup returns CDR1 MNHNS and CDR2 SASEGT. V lost 0 bases, J lost 5 bases, and 19 bases lay in between. The CDR3 protein is CASSEARSWGGIETQYF. For the CDR3, the DNA is TGTGCCAGCAGTGAAGCTCGGAGTTGGGGCGGAATTGAGACCCAGTACTTC.

This clonotype was recorded a few times. The rearrangement uses TRBV7-2 and TRBJ2-3, with D unresolved. There are 13 residues in the CDR3. Germline CDR1 is SGHTA and CDR2 is FQGNSA. V was clipped by 6 bases and J by 2 bases, with 9 bases between them. This CDR3 reads CASRSYYTDTQYF. The CDR3 DNA sequence: TGTGCCAGCAGGTCCTACTACACAGATACGCAGTATTTT.

The chain combines TRBV20-1 with TRBJ1-2; tentative D call: TRBD1 (5 bases). Germline-derived CDR1 and CDR2 are DFQATT and SNEGSKA (reference sequence). Between the trimmed V and J ends, which lost 0 bases and 4 bases, there was a span of 12 bases. There are 14 residues in the CDR3. This CDR3 is CSARDLRQSYGYTF. In nucleotides, the CDR3 is TGCAGTGCTAGAGATCTCAGACAGTCCTATGGCTACACCTTC.

This chain uses TRBV4-3 with TRBJ1-1, with D maybe TRBD1 (6 bases). The CDR3 loop spans 12 amino acids. Deletions cut 3 bases from V and 8 bases from J, with 10 bases between. Germline V lookup: CDR1 LGHNA, CDR2 YSLEER. CDR3 protein: CASSQTGSEAFF. The DNA of the CDR3 is TGCGCCAGCAGCCAGACAGGCTCCGAAGCTTTCTTT.

The V call is TRBV29-1, the J call TRBJ2-5, with TRBD1 matching 9 bases. CDR3 length: 15 amino acids. Losses at the gene ends were 6 bases for V and 5 bases for J; bases not matched to a gene: 13. Germline CDR1 and CDR2: SQVTM and ANQGSEA. The CDR3 spells CSVRQGGSYRETQYF. The CDR3 bases are TGCAGCGTACGACAGGGGGGCAGCTATCGGGAGACCCAGTACTTC.

The chain combines TRBV28 with TRBJ2-7; 9 bases match TRBD1. CDR3 length: 15 amino acids. Germline-derived CDR1 and CDR2 are MDHEN and SYDVKM. With 3 bases clipped from V and 5 bases from J, the junction kept 8 bases outside the gene matches. CDR3 coding DNA: TGTGCCAGCAGTTTCGTATACACAGGGGGCAACGAGCAGTACTTC. It is translated as CASSFVYTGGNEQYF.

The chain recombines TRBV4-1 with TRBJ2-4, with TRBD2 identical over 15 bases. This CDR3 has 18 amino acids. CDR1 MGHRA and CDR2 YSYEKL come from the germline V gene. The V gene end was trimmed by 4 bases and the J gene end by 0 bases; junction bases not matched to a gene: 4. The CDR3 bases are TGCGCCAGCAGCCTCGGACTAGCGGGGGGGCAAGCCAAAAACATTCAGTACTTC. It is translated as CASSLGLAGGQAKNIQYF.

The chain combines TRBV29-1 with TRBJ1-2, with unresolved D. Germline V lookup: CDR1 SQVTM, CDR2 ANQGSEA. This CDR3 region has 14 residues. V was cut by 6 bases and J by 4 bases, with 18 bases left in between. The CDR3 here is CSVLDDGVSYGYTF. As DNA, the CDR3 is TGCAGCGTCCTAGACGATGGGGTGAGCTATGGCTACACCTTC.

This chain connects TRBV5-5 to TRBJ2-7; 8 nucleotides align to TRBD1. CDR3 length equals 14 residues. Trimming removed 5 bases from V and 2 bases from J; junction bases left unmatched: 6. CDR1 is SGHKS, CDR2 YYEKEE, per germline (reference sequence). CDR3: CASRRQGLAYEQYF. CDR3 nucleotides: TGTGCCAGCAGACGACAGGGGCTCGCCTACGAGCAGTACTTC.

The rearrangement links TRBV15 to TRBJ2-5; D is ambiguous. The J call may be mistaken, given a closer DNA end match to TRBJ2-1. CDR1 LNHNV and CDR2 YYDKDF come from the germline V gene (reference sequence). The CDR3 totals 12 residues. Here the CDR3 reads CATSRGVDEQFF. CDR3 coding DNA: TGTGCCACCAGCAGAGGAGTCGATGAGCAGTTCTTC.